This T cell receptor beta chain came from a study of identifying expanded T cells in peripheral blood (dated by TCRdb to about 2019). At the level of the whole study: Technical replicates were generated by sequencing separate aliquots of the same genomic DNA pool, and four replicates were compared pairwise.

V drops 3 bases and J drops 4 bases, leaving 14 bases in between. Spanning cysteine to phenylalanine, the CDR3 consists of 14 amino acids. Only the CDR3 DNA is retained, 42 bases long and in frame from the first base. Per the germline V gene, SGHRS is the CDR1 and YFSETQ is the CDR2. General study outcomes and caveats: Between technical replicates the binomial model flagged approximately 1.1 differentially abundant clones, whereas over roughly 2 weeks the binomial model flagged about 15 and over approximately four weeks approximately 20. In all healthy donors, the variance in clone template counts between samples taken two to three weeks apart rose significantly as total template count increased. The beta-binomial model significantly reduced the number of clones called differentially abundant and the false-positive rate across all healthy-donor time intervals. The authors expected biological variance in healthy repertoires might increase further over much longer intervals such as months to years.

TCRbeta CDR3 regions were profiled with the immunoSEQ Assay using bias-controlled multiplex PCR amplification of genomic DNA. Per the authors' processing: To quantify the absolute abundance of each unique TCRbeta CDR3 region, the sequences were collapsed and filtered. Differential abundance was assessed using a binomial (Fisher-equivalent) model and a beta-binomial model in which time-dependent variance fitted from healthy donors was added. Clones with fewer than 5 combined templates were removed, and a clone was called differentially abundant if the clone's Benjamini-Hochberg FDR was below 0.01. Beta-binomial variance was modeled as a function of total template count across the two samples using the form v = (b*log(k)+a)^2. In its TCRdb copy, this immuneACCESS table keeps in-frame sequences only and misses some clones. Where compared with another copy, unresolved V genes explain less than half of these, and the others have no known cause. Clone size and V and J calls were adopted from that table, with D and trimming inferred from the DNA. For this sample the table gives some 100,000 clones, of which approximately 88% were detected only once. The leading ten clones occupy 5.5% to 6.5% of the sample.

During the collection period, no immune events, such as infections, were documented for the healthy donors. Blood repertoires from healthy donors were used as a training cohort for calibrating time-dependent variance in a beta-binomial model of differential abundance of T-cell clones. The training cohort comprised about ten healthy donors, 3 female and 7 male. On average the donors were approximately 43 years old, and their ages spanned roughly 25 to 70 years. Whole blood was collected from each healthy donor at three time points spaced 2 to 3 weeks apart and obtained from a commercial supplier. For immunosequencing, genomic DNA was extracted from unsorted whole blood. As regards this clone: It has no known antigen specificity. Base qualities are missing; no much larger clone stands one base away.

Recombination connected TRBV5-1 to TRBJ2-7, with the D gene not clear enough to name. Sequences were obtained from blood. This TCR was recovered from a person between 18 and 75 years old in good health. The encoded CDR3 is CASSYKDPGYEQYF. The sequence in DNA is TGCGCCAGCAGCTACAAAGACCCCGGATACGAGCAGTACTTC.